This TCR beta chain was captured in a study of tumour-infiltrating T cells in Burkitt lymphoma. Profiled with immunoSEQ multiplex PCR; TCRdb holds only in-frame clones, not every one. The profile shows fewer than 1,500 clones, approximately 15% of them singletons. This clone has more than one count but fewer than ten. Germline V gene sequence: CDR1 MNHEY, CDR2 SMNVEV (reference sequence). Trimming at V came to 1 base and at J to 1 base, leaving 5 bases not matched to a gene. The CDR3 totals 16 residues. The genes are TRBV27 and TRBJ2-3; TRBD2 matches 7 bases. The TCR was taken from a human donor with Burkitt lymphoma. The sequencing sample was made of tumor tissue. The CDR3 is CASSLWAGVGTDTQYF. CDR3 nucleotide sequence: TGTGCCAGCAGTTTATGGGCGGGAGTGGGCACAGATACGCAGTATTTT.